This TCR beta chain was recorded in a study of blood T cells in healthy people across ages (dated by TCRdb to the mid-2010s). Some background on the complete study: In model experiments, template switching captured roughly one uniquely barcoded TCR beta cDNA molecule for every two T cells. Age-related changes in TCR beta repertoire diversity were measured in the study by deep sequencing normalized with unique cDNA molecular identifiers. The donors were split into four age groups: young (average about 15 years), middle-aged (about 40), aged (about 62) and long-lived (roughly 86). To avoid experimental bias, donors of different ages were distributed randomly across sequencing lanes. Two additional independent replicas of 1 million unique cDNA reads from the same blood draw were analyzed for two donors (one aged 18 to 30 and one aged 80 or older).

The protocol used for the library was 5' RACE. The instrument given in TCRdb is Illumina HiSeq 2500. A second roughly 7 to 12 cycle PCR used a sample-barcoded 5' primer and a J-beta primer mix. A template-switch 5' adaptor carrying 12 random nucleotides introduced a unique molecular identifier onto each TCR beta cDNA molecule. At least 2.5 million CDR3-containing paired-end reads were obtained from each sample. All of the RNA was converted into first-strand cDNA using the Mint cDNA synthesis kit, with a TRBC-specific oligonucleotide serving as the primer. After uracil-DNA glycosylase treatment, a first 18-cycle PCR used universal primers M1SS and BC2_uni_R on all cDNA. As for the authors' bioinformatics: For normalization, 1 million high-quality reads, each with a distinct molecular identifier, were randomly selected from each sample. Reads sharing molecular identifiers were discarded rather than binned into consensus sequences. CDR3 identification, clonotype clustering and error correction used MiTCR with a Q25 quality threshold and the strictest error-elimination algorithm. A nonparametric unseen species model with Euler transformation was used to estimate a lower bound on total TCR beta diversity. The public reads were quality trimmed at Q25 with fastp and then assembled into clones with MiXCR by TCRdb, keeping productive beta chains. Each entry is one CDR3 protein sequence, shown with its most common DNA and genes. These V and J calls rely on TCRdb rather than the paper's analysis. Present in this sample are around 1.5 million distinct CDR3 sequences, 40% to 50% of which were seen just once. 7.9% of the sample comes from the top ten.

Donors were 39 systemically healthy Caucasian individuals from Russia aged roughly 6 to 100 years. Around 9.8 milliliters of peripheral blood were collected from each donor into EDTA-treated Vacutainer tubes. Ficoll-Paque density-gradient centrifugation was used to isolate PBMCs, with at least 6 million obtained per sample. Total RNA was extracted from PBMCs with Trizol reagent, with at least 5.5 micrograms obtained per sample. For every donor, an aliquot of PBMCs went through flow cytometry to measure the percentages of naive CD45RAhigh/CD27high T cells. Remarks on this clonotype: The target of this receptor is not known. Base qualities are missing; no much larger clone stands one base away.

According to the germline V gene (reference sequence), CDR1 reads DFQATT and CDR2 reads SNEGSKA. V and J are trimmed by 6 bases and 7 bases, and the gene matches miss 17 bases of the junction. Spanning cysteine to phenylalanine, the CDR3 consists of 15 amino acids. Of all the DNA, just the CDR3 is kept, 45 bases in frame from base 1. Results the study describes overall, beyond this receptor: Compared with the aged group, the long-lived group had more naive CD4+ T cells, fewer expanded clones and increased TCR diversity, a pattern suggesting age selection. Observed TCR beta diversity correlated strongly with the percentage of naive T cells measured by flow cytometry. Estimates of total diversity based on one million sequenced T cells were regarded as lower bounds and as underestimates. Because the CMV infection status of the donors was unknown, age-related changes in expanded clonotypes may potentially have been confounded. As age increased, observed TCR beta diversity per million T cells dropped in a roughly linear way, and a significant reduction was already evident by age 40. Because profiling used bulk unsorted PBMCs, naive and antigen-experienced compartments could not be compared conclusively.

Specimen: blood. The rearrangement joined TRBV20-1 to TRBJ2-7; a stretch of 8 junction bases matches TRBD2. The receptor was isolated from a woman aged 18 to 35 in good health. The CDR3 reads CSAFAGGPSLGEQYF. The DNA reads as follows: TGCAGTGCGTTTGCGGGGGGCCCATCCCTAGGTGAGCAGTACTTC.